One and the same sample provided the 31 T cell receptor beta chains below, sequenced in a study of shared clonotypes between healthy human individuals. Clones were sequenced by immunoSEQ multiplex PCR, and TCRdb holds only the in-frame ones, with some missing. The table lists about 2.3 million clones, roughly 93% of them singletons, with 0.35% to 0.45% in the top ten. Sequencing used naive CD4+ T cells from PBMCs. Subset given: CD45RA+ positively selected. The source is a man aged 18 to 35 in good health. Some clones in this sample may be carry-over from other donors' samples.

The V and J genes are TRBV5-1 and TRBJ2-1; 11 nucleotides agree with TRBD1. Per germline, CDR1 SGHRS and CDR2 YFSETQ. The trim removed 5 bases at V and 4 bases at J, leaving 5 bases unmatched. This CDR3 spans 15 amino acids. The CDR3 coding sequence is TGCGCCAGCAGTACCGGGACAGGGGGTTACAATGAGCAGTTCTTC. Its translation is CASSTGTGGYNEQFF.

The sample holds one count of this clone. Other nucleotide sequences in the sample specify the same CDR3. The CDR3 DNA is TGTGCCAGCAGTTTGAGGGGGCAGCCCCAGCATTTT. It encodes CASSLRGQPQHF. The chain is built from TRBV27 and TRBJ1-5, with D perhaps TRBD1 (6 bases). The CDR3 totals 12 residues. The V gene lost 3 bases and the J gene lost 7 bases, with 7 bases spanning the gap. Per germline, CDR1 MNHEY and CDR2 SMNVEV (reference sequence).

This sequence joins TRBV7-6 and TRBJ1-3; possible D gene TRBD1, 6 bases. V was clipped by 2 bases and J by 4 bases, with 15 bases between them. The germline V gene encodes CDR1 SGHVS and CDR2 FNYEAQ. The CDR3 is made up of 16 amino acids. Written as DNA, the CDR3 is TGTGCCAGCAGCTTACGGGGGGCGATGGGAGGAAACACCATATATTTT. Residues: CASSLRGAMGGNTIYF.

V gene TRBV11-2 combines with J gene TRBJ2-7, with a weak D call TRBD2 (5 bases). The germline V gene has CDR1 SGHAT and CDR2 FQNNGV. The CDR3 totals 14 residues. V lost 1 base and J 2 bases, leaving 9 bases between the germline ends. The CDR3: CASSLAPGTYEQYF. CDR3 in DNA: TGTGCCAGCAGCTTAGCCCCGGGGACCTACGAGCAGTACTTC.

V and J are TRBV2 and TRBJ2-3, with D unclear. The germline V gene encodes CDR1 SNHLY and CDR2 FYNNEI. The CDR3 covers 14 residues. Trimming pared 4 bases from V and 0 bases from J, leaving 8 bases between. The chain's CDR3 is CASSASTSTDTQYF. In DNA, the CDR3 is TGTGCCAGCAGTGCGTCTACTAGCACAGATACGCAGTATTTT.

This CDR3 is CASSYSIASTQYF. The CDR3 DNA reads as TGTGCCAGCAGTTACTCGATCGCCAGCACGCAGTATTTT. The chain carries TRBV6-5 and TRBJ2-3; D is uncertain. V lost 0 bases and J lost 9, with 10 bases in between. The CDR3 covers 13 residues. Germline assignment: CDR1 MNHEY and CDR2 SVGAGI.

This chain links TRBV5-4 with TRBJ2-7; no clear D. The germline V gene has CDR1 SGHNT and CDR2 YYREEE (reference sequence). The CDR3 extends over 13 amino acids. V was pared by 1 base and J by 2 bases, with 7 bases between. The CDR3 bases are TGTGCCAGCAGCTTGAACAGTCCCTACGAGCAGTACTTC. Translating gives CASSLNSPYEQYF.

This clone was counted a few times. V usage is TRBV19 and J usage is TRBJ1-1; D not certain. With 4 bases removed from V and 1 base from J, the gap between germline ends came to 10 bases. Germline CDR1 reads LNHDA; CDR2 reads SQIVND (reference sequence). The CDR3 covers 14 residues. CDR3 sequence reads: CASSTYGRNTEAFF. As DNA, the CDR3 is TGTGCCAGTAGTACCTACGGCCGGAACACTGAAGCTTTCTTT. The complete variable domain, with remaining parts taken from reference TRBV19 and TRBJ1-1, reads DGGITQSPKYLFRKEGQNVTLSCEQNLNHDAMYWYRQDPGQGLRLIYYSQIVNDFQKGDIAEGYSVSREKKESFPLTVTSAQKNPTAFYLCASSTYGRNTEAFFGQGTRLTVV.

The genes are TRBV27 and TRBJ1-1; tentative D call: TRBD1 (6 bases). The CDR3 has 13 residues. Germline CDR1 is MNHEY and CDR2 is SMNVEV (reference sequence). V was clipped by 6 bases and J by 2 bases, with 10 bases between them. CDR3 amino acids: CASRVDRNTEAFF. The CDR3 DNA sequence: TGTGCCAGCAGGGTGGACAGAAACACTGAAGCTTTCTTT.

This clone was observed a few times. At the DNA level, this CDR3 is encoded by other sequences in the same sample as well. The chain joins TRBV2 to TRBJ1-2; no firm D call. The CDR3 runs 11 residues. The V end lost 2 bases, the J end lost 5 bases, and 3 bases lay between the germline ends. Germline assignment: CDR1 SNHLY and CDR2 FYNNEI. This chain's CDR3 is CASSEYYGYTF. In DNA, the CDR3 is TGTGCCAGCAGTGAATATTATGGCTACACCTTC.

The CDR3 loop reads CASSFTGTGDYGYTF. In DNA form, the CDR3 reads TGTGCCAGCAGTTTCACCGGGACAGGGGACTATGGCTACACCTTC. This chain joins TRBV6-6 and TRBJ1-2, with 10 nucleotides matching TRBD1. The CDR3 sequence is 15 residues long. V shed 4 bases, J shed 3 bases, and the junction held 5 bases outside the gene matches. Germline CDR1 and CDR2: MNHNY and SVGAGI (reference sequence).

This rearrangement joins TRBV11-2 to TRBJ2-6; no firm D call. The CDR3 sequence is 15 residues long. V shed 5 bases and J shed 4 bases, with 12 bases lying between them. Germline values: CDR1 SGHAT, CDR2 FQNNGV. CDR3 nucleotide sequence: TGTGCCAGCAGCACCACTTTGGGGGGGGCCAACGTCCTGACTTTC. Translated: CASSTTLGGANVLTF.

The CDR3 sequence is CASNQFKEGLKGYTF. The DNA for the CDR3 is TGTGCCAGCAACCAATTCAAGGAGGGGTTAAAAGGCTACACCTTC. This sequence joins TRBV7-9 and TRBJ1-2; D is perhaps TRBD1 (5 bases). The CDR3 loop spans 15 amino acids. Between the trimmed V and J ends, which lost 7 bases and 8 bases, there was a span of 23 bases. Looked up from germline, CDR1 is SEHNR and CDR2 is FQNEAQ (reference sequence).

The V call is TRBV29-1, the J call TRBJ2-1; no firm D call. The V end was cut by 4 bases, the J end by 3 bases, with 4 bases between. The CDR3 length is 11 residues. Per the germline V gene, CDR1 is SQVTM and CDR2 is ANQGSEA. As DNA, the CDR3 is TGCAGCGTTGTCATCTACAATGAGCAGTTCTTC. Encoded protein: CSVVIYNEQFF.

The rearrangement links TRBV19 to TRBJ2-5; tentatively, D is TRBD2 (7 bases). Germline assignment: CDR1 LNHDA and CDR2 SQIVND (reference sequence). Trimming took 7 bases from V and 4 from J, leaving 16 bases between them. CDR3 length equals 14 residues. CDR3 sequence (DNA): TGTGCCAGTACCCGAAGGGGGGGCTCAGAGACCCAGTACTTC. It translates to CASTRRGGSETQYF.

J is TRBJ2-5 and V is TRBV27; D gene ambiguous. CDR1 and CDR2 (germline): MNHEY, SMNVEV (reference sequence). The CDR3 sequence is 14 residues long. V was cut by 6 bases and J by 4 bases, with 15 bases left in between. Here the CDR3 DNA reads TGTGCCAGCAGAGGGCAGGAAAAAGGAGAGACCCAGTACTTC. Amino acids: CASRGQEKGETQYF.

About this clone itself: In the same sample, other DNA sequences code for this CDR3. V usage is TRBV18 and J usage is TRBJ1-4; D may be TRBD1 (6 bases). The CDR3 sequence is 14 residues long. The germline V and J ends were trimmed by 2 bases and 3 bases, with 7 bases remaining between them. The V gene's germline CDR1 is KGHSH and CDR2 LQKENI. The CDR3, as DNA: TGTGCCAGCTCACCAGGACAGCCTAATGAAAAACTGTTTTTT. Its protein product is CASSPGQPNEKLFF.

V and J are TRBV28 and TRBJ2-5; 9 nucleotides match TRBD1. The CDR3 runs to 15 residues. The V and J ends lost 2 bases and 7 bases, in that order; junction bases with no gene match: 8. Germline V lookup: CDR1 MDHEN, CDR2 SYDVKM. The CDR3 here is CASSLAGQGRGTQYF. The CDR3 DNA is TGTGCCAGCAGTTTAGCGGGACAGGGAAGGGGGACCCAGTACTTC.

The V gene is TRBV19, the J gene TRBJ1-5; possible D gene TRBD1, 5 bases. V shed 3 bases and J shed 6 bases, with 12 bases lying between them. The CDR3 has 14 residues. The V gene's germline CDR1 is LNHDA and CDR2 SQIVND (reference sequence). The chain's CDR3 is CASSIRGALQPQHF. The CDR3 DNA is TGTGCCAGTAGTATTCGCGGGGCTCTTCAGCCCCAGCATTTT. Full variable domain (missing parts from reference TRBV19 and TRBJ1-5): DGGITQSPKYLFRKEGQNVTLSCEQNLNHDAMYWYRQDPGQGLRLIYYSQIVNDFQKGDIAEGYSVSREKKESFPLTVTSAQKNPTAFYLCASSIRGALQPQHFGDGTRLSIL.

A word on this clone: Relative to the germline gene, one junction end is altered; a read error may explain this. The rearrangement joins TRBV7-2 to TRBJ2-2; D is ambiguous. In germline, CDR1 is SGHTA, CDR2 FQGNSA. The CDR3 contains 18 residues. CDR3 residues: CASSLDRALHSNTGELFF. CDR3 coding DNA: TGTGCCAGCAGTTTAGACCGGGCGCTACACTCGAACACCGGGGAGCTGTTTTTT.

Points on this clone: Within the sample, other DNA sequences also encode this same CDR3. CDR3 DNA sequence: TGTGCCAGCAGTCCCTTGAGGCAGCCCCAGCATTTT. It translates to CASSPLRQPQHF. This rearrangement joins TRBV28 to TRBJ1-5, with no clear D. V was shortened by 5 bases and J by 7 bases, with 9 bases between the two germline ends. Germline-derived CDR1 and CDR2 are MDHEN and SYDVKM. This CDR3 spans 12 amino acids.

CDR3 loop: CASSITGNTEAFF. In nucleotides, the CDR3 is TGTGCCAGCAGCATCACAGGAAACACTGAAGCTTTCTTT. The J gene is TRBJ1-1, the V gene TRBV5-4; a possible D gene is TRBD1 (5 bases). Germline loops: CDR1 SGHNT, CDR2 YYREEE (reference sequence). CDR3 length: 13 amino acids. The V and J ends lost 4 bases and 2 bases respectively, with 9 bases between them.

The CDR3, as DNA: TGTGCCAGCAGCCTCCAAGTCGTGGAGCTGTTTTTT. Protein: CASSLQVVELFF. The rearrangement uses TRBV7-9 and TRBJ2-2; D not certain. The germline CDR1 and CDR2 sequences are SEHNR and FQNEAQ (reference sequence). This CDR3 contains 12 residues. Deletions cut 5 bases from V and 10 bases from J, with 11 bases between.

V usage is TRBV28 and J usage is TRBJ2-1; no reliable D call. V was cut by 1 base and J by 10 bases, with 8 bases left in between. Germline loops: CDR1 MDHEN, CDR2 SYDVKM. The CDR3 spans 12 residues. The CDR3 DNA follows: TGTGCCAGCAGTTTATCCCTTAGGGAGCAGTTCTTC. Translation: CASSLSLREQFF. The full variable domain, completed using reference TRBV28 and TRBJ2-1, is DVKVTQSSRYLVKRTGEKVFLECVQDMDHENMFWYRQDPGLGLRLIYFSYDVKMKEKGDIPEGYSVSREKKERFSLILESASTNQTSMYLCASSLSLREQFFGPGTRLTVL.

The CDR3 DNA reads as TGTGCCAGCAGCTTAGGACTTATGAATACGCAGTATTTT. It yields the protein CASSLGLMNTQYF. This sequence joins TRBV11-3 and TRBJ2-3; D gene unclear. The CDR3 contains 13 residues. V lost 1 base to trimming and J lost 7 bases, with 9 bases between them. The germline gives CDR1 SGHNT, CDR2 YENEEA.

This clone was detected once. The chain combines TRBV6-5 with TRBJ1-2, with 9 nucleotides matching TRBD1. J was trimmed by 4 bases and V by 6 bases; bases with no gene match: 6. Germline-derived CDR1 and CDR2 are MNHEY and SVGAGI. CDR3 length: 14 amino acids. CDR3 region: CASRRDRASYGYTF. The CDR3 DNA reads as TGTGCCAGCAGACGGGACAGGGCAAGCTATGGCTACACCTTC.

This clone was counted between two and nine times. The chain has TRBV18 and TRBJ1-1, with D perhaps TRBD1 (6 bases). The CDR3 runs 12 residues. The germline V gene encodes CDR1 KGHSH and CDR2 LQKENI. V lost 0 bases, J lost 11 bases, and 10 bases lay in between. The CDR3 here is CASSPPNRAAFF. CDR3 bases: TGTGCCAGCTCACCACCGAACAGGGCGGCTTTCTTT.

This clone was found once. The sample contains more than one DNA sequence encoding this CDR3. J is TRBJ2-7 and V is TRBV28; D possibly matches TRBD1 or TRBD2 (6 bases each). The germline V gene encodes CDR1 MDHEN and CDR2 SYDVKM. V lost 4 bases and J 4 bases, leaving 11 bases between the germline ends. This CDR3 is built from 13 residues. The CDR3 loop is CASSSGGLYEQYF. The CDR3, as DNA: TGTGCCAGCAGTTCCGGGGGCCTATACGAGCAGTACTTC. The variable domain in full, with the rest retrieved from reference TRBV28 and TRBJ2-7, is DVKVTQSSRYLVKRTGEKVFLECVQDMDHENMFWYRQDPGLGLRLIYFSYDVKMKEKGDIPEGYSVSREKKERFSLILESASTNQTSMYLCASSSGGLYEQYFGPGTRLTVT.

This clone was recorded once. The chain is built from TRBV28 and TRBJ1-2; D might be TRBD1 (6 bases). The CDR3 is 11 residues long. Germline-derived CDR1 and CDR2 are MDHEN and SYDVKM. Between the trimmed V and J ends, which lost 5 bases and 8 bases, there was a span of 9 bases. CDR3 in DNA: TGTGCCAGCAGTGGACAGAGAGGCTACACCTTC. It yields the protein CASSGQRGYTF.

The rearrangement uses TRBV7-6 and TRBJ2-3, with 7 bases fitting TRBD2. After removal of 0 bases from V and 5 bases from J, the junction contained 2 bases not matched to a gene. The CDR3 runs 14 residues. CDR1 and CDR2 from the germline V gene are SGHVS and FNYEAQ. CDR3 protein: CASSLALAGDTQYF. In DNA, the CDR3 is TGTGCCAGCAGCTTAGCCTTAGCGGGAGATACGCAGTATTTT.

This sequence joins TRBV20-1 and TRBJ2-1, with D unclear. The CDR3 contains 10 residues. V lost 7 bases and J lost 3, with 4 bases in between. Germline-derived CDR1 and CDR2 are DFQATT and SNEGSKA (reference sequence). The DNA of the CDR3 is TGCAGTGTGTTCTACAATGAGCAGTTCTTC. Protein product: CSVFYNEQFF.